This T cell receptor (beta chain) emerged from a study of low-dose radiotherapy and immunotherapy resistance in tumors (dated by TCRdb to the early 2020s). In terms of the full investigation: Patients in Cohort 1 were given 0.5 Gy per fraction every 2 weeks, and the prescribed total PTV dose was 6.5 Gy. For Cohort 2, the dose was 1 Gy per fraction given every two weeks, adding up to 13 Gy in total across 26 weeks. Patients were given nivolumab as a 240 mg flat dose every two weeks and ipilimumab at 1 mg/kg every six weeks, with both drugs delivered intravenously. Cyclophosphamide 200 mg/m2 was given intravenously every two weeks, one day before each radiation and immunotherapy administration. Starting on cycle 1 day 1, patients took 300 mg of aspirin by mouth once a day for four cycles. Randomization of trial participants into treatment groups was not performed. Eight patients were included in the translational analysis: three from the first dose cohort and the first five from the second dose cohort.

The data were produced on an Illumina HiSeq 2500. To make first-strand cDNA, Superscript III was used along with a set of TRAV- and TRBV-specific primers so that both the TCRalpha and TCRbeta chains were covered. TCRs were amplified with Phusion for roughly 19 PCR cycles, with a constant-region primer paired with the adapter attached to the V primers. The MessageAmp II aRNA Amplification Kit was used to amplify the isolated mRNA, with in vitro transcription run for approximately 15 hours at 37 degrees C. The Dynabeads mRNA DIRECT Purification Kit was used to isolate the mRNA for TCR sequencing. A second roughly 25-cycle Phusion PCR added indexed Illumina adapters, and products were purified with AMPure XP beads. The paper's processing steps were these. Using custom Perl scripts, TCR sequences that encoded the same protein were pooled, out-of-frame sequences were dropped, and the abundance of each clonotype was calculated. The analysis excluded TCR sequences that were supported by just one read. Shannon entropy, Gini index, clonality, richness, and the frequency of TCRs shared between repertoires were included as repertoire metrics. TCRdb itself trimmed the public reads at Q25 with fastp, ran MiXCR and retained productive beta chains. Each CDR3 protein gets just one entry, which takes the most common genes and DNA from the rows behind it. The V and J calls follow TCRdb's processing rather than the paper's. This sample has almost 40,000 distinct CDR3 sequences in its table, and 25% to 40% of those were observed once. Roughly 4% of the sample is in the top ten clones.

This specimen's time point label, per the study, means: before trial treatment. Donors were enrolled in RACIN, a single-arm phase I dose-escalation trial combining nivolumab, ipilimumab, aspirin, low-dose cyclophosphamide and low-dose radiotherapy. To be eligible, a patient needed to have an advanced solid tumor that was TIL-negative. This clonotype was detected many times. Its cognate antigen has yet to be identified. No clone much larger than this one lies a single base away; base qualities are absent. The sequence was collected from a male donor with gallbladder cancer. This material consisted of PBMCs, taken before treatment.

CDR3 sequence: CASSFPHFGTSGSVSYSTDTQYF. In nucleotide form, the sequence is TGTGCCAGCAGCTTTCCACATTTCGGGACTAGCGGGAGTGTATCCTATAGCACAGATACGCAGTATTTT. The rearrangement joined TRBV11-1 to TRBJ2-3; 14 central bases correspond to TRBD2. Trimming leaves V shorter by 3 bases and J shorter by 0 bases, with the junction holding 20 bases beyond the gene matches. According to the germline V gene (reference sequence), CDR1 reads SGHAT and CDR2 reads FQDESV. The CDR3 starts with the cysteine, ends with the phenylalanine, and has 23 residues. Only the CDR3 DNA stays, 69 bases, in frame from base 1.